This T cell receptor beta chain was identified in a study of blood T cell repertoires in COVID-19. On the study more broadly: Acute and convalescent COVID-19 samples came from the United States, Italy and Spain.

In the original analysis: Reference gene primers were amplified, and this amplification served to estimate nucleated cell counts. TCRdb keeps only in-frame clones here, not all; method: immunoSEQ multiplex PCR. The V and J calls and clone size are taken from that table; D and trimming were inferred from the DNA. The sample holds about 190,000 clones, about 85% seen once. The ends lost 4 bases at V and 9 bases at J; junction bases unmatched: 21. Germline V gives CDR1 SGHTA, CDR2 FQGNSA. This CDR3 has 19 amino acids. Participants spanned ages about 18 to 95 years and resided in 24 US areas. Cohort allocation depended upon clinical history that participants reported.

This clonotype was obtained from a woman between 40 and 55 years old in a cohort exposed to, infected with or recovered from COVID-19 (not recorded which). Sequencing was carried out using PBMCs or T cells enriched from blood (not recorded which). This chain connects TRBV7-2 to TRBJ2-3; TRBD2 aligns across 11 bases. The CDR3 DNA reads TGTGCCAGCAGCTCGAGGGAGACTAGCGGGACACTACCTGGCCACACGCAGTATTTT. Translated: CASSSRETSGTLPGHTQYF.